This T cell receptor beta chain appears in the sequencing data of a study of CD8+ T cells in alopecia areata. Study-wide points: Significant decreases in scalp clonality and expanded CD8+ clones followed tofacitinib treatment.

Regarding treatment: oral pan-JAK inhibitor, 5-10 mg twice daily. cDNA prepared by RNA extraction and subsequent reverse transcription served as the template for sequencing. Here immunoSEQ multiplex PCR was the method, and the copy in TCRdb shows in-frame clones only, minus some. The table lists about 180,000 clones, around 49% of them singletons. This CDR3 comprises 14 residues. Between the trimmed V and J ends, which lost 3 bases and 0 bases, there was a span of 9 bases. Germline CDR1 is SQVTM and CDR2 is ANQGSEA. This clone has a handful of counts. Its antigen is as yet unknown. The sequence was collected from a human donor with alopecia areata. The source material was CD8+ T cells sorted from blood, sampled around week 54, from a patient treated with tofacitinib. The V gene is TRBV29-1, the J gene TRBJ1-3, with D hard to call. The CDR3 DNA sequence: TGCAGCGTTGACCGGGTTAACTCTGGAAACACCATATATTTT. Protein: CSVDRVNSGNTIYF. Variable domain in full (rest from reference TRBV29-1 and TRBJ1-3): SAVISQKPSRDICQRGTSLTIQCQVDSQVTMMFWYRQQPGQSLTLIATANQGSEATYESGFVIDKFPISRPNLTFSTLTVSNMSPEDSSIYLCSVDRVNSGNTIYFGEGSWLTVV.